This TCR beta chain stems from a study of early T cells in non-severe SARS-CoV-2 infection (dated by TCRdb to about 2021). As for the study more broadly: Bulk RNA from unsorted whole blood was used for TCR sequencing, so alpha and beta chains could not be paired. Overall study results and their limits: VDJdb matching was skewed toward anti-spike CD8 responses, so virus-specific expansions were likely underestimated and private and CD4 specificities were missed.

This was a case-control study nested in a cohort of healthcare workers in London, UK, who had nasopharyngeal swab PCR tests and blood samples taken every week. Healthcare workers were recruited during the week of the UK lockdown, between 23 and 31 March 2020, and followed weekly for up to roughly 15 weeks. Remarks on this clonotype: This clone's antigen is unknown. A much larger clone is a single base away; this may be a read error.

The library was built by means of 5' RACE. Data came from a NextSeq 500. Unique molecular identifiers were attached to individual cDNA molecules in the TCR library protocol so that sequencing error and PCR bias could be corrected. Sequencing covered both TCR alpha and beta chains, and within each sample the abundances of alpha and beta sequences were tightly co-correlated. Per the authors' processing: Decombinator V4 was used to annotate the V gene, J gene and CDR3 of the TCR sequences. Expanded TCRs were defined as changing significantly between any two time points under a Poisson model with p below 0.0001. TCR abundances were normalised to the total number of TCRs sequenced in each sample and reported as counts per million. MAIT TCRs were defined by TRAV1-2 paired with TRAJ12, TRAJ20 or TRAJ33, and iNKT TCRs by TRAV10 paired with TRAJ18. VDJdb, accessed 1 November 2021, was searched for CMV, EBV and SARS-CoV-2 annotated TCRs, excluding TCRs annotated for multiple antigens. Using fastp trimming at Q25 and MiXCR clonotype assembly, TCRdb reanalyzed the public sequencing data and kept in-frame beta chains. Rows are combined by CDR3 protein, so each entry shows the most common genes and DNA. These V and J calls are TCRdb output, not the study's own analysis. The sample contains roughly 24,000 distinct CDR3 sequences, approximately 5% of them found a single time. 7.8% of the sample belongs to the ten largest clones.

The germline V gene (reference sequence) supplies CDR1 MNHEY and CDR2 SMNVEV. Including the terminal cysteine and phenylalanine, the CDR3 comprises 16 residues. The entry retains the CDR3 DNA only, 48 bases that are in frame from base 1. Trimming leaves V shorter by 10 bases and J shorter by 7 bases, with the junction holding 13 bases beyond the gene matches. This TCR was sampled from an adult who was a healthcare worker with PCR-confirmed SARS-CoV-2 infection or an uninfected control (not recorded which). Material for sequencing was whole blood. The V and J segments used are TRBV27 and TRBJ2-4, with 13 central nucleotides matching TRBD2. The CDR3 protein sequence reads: CANRTTSGGDGNIQYF. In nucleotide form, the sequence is TGTGCCAACAGAACCACTAGCGGGGGGGATGGGAACATTCAGTACTTC.